The 20 T cell receptor beta chains below all came from one sample that was sequenced in a study of blood T cell repertoires in COVID-19. Assay used: immunoSEQ multiplex PCR; TCRdb lists only in-frame clones, some missing. The sample consists of about 190,000 clones, approximately 91% of them appearing once. The sequenced material came from peripheral blood. The receptors here all came from a man aged 18 to 29 with active or convalescent COVID-19.

This chain joins TRBV9 and TRBJ2-3, with TRBD2 identical over 11 bases. V lost 7 bases and J lost 3; bases outside the gene matches: 7. Germline V lookup: CDR1 SGDLS, CDR2 YYNGEE. The CDR3 length is 15 residues. The CDR3 is CASGELAGVTDTQYF. The CDR3 DNA is TGTGCCAGCGGGGAACTAGCGGGAGTGACAGATACGCAGTATTTT. Using reference TRBV9 and TRBJ2-3 for the parts outside the CDR3, the full variable domain is DSGVTQTPKHLITATGQRVTLRCSPRSGDLSVYWYQQSLDQGLQFLIQYYNGEERAKGNILERFSAQQFPDLHSELNLSSLELGDSALYFCASGELAGVTDTQYFGPGTRLTVL.

The rearrangement uses TRBV5-6 and TRBJ2-3; tentatively, D is TRBD2 (7 bases). The germline V and J ends were trimmed by 0 bases and 0 bases, with 14 bases remaining between them. CDR3 length: 17 residues. The germline V gene has CDR1 SGHDT and CDR2 YYEEEE. CDR3 region: CASSLAGLGGSTDTQYF. The CDR3 DNA sequence: TGTGCCAGCAGCTTGGCCGGACTAGGGGGGAGCACAGATACGCAGTATTTT.

The chain carries TRBV11-1 and TRBJ2-3; D not resolved. V lost 7 bases to trimming and J lost 4 bases, with 15 bases between them. The CDR3 loop spans 14 amino acids. CDR1 and CDR2 from the germline V gene are SGHAT and FQDESV (reference sequence). The CDR3 DNA follows: TGTGCCAGCAACTTCGGTCCCAGCGCAGATACGCAGTATTTT. Its protein is CASNFGPSADTQYF. Looking up the rest from reference TRBV11-1 and TRBJ2-3 gives the full variable domain: EAEVAQSPRYKITEKSQAVAFWCDPISGHATLYWYRQILGQGPELLVQFQDESVVDDSQLPKDRFSAERLKGVDSTLKIQPAELGDSAMYLCASNFGPSADTQYFGPGTRLTVL.

The chain joins TRBV5-4 to TRBJ2-1; tentative D call: TRBD2 (5 bases). The V and J ends lost 4 bases and 8 bases respectively, with 16 bases between them. CDR3 length: 14 residues. Germline V gene data show CDR1 as SGHNT and CDR2 as YYREEE (reference sequence). The CDR3 protein is CASSQRVAVDEQFF. In nucleotides, the CDR3 is TGTGCCAGCAGCCAGAGGGTAGCTGTCGATGAGCAGTTCTTC.

The chain joins TRBV9 to TRBJ2-5; 9 bases align to TRBD1. The V segment lost 2 bases and the J segment 2 bases; nucleotides outside the gene matches: 4. Germline V gene lookup returns CDR1 SGDLS and CDR2 YYNGEE. The CDR3 covers 15 residues. CDR3 nucleotide sequence: TGTGCCAGCAGCGTGACAGGGGGTGTACAAGAGACCCAGTACTTC. It is translated as CASSVTGGVQETQYF.

The rearrangement uses TRBV5-6 and TRBJ1-1; D remains ambiguous. V lost 1 base, J lost 11 bases, and 15 bases lay in between. CDR1 and CDR2 from the germline V gene are SGHDT and YYEEEE. The CDR3 loop spans 13 amino acids. This chain's CDR3 is CASSLLSGDDAFF. As DNA, the CDR3 is TGTGCCAGCAGCTTGTTGTCCGGGGATGATGCTTTCTTT.

A few counts support this clone. This chain connects TRBV6-1 to TRBJ1-2, with a tentative D call TRBD1 (5 bases). Germline-derived CDR1 and CDR2 are MNHNS and SASEGT. CDR3 length equals 13 residues. The V gene lost 2 bases and the J gene lost 5 bases, with 9 bases spanning the gap. The CDR3, as DNA: TGTGCCAGCAGTGAAACCGACAGATATGGCTACACCTTC. This gives the protein CASSETDRYGYTF.

V gene TRBV14 combines with J gene TRBJ1-2, with a weak D call TRBD1 (6 bases). Trimming pared 6 bases from V and 2 bases from J, leaving 13 bases between. The length of the CDR3 is 14 residues. CDR1 and CDR2 from the germline V gene are SGHDN and FVKESK. The CDR3, as DNA: TGTGCCAGCAGAAGGGCAGGGGAGAACTATGGCTACACCTTC. Its translation: CASRRAGENYGYTF.

The V and J genes are TRBV28 and TRBJ2-5, with D possibly being TRBD2 (6 bases). Germline values: CDR1 MDHEN, CDR2 SYDVKM. V lost 1 base to trimming and J lost 5 bases, with 17 bases between them. The CDR3 is 16 amino acids. CDR3 sequence (DNA): TGTGCCAGCAGTTTATTCGGGCTAGTGGGGGGTGAGACCCAGTACTTC. This sequence encodes CASSLFGLVGGETQYF. Looking up the rest from reference TRBV28 and TRBJ2-5 gives the full variable domain: DVKVTQSSRYLVKRTGEKVFLECVQDMDHENMFWYRQDPGLGLRLIYFSYDVKMKEKGDIPEGYSVSREKKERFSLILESASTNQTSMYLCASSLFGLVGGETQYFGPGTRLLVL.

The rearrangement joins TRBV6-6 to TRBJ2-1; D perhaps matches TRBD2 (6 bases). V gave up 6 bases and J gave up 7 bases, with 10 bases separating them. The germline gives CDR1 MNHNY, CDR2 SVGAGI (reference sequence). The CDR3 is 12 amino acids. CDR3 loop: CASSTRGNEQFF. DNA for the CDR3: TGTGCCAGCAGCACACGGGGGAATGAGCAGTTCTTC.

The chain has TRBV30 and TRBJ2-7; 9 bases line up with TRBD2. V was pared by 3 bases and J by 1 base, with 4 bases of the junction left unmatched. From germline, CDR1 is GTSNPN and CDR2 SVGIG (reference sequence). This CDR3 comprises 14 residues. In DNA, the CDR3 is TGTGCCTGGAGCCTAGCGGGACCGTCCTACGAGCAGTACTTC. Protein product: CAWSLAGPSYEQYF.

This clone was detected once. The chain is built from TRBV19 and TRBJ2-7; 10 positions agree with TRBD1. V lost 5 bases to trimming and J lost 5 bases; unmatched junction nucleotides: 18. The CDR3 is 18 residues long. Germline CDR1 is LNHDA and CDR2 is SQIVND (reference sequence). CDR3 nucleotides: TGTGCCAGTAGTGCCCGCGCCCTCGGGACAGGGGTTCAGAACGAGCAGTACTTC. Translated: CASSARALGTGVQNEQYF.

This clone was seen once. This chain links TRBV11-3 with TRBJ1-5; 10 positions agree with TRBD1. The CDR3 totals 15 residues. Germline V gene lookup returns CDR1 SGHNT and CDR2 YENEEA. The V and J ends lost 0 bases and 4 bases, in that order; junction bases with no gene match: 0. The CDR3 spells CASSLEGQGNQPQHF. In DNA, the CDR3 is TGTGCCAGCAGCTTAGAGGGACAGGGGAATCAGCCCCAGCATTTT.

V is TRBV19 and J is TRBJ1-6; 7 nucleotides align to TRBD1. The length of the CDR3 is 16 residues. V lost 8 bases, J lost 1 base, and 8 bases stayed unmatched. CDR1 and CDR2 from the germline V gene are LNHDA and SQIVND (reference sequence). The CDR3 DNA sequence: TGTGCCAGTTCTCCGAGACAGGGATCCTATAATTCACCCCTCCACTTT. This codes for CASSPRQGSYNSPLHF.

The chain links TRBV11-2 to TRBJ1-3, with D perhaps TRBD1 (6 bases). The CDR3 length is 17 residues. From germline, CDR1 is SGHAT and CDR2 FQNNGV. The V end lost 1 base, the J end lost 0 bases, and 13 bases lay between the germline ends. CDR3 amino acids: CASSLGQGNPSGNTIYF. Written as DNA, the CDR3 is TGTGCCAGCAGCTTAGGGCAGGGGAATCCCTCTGGAAACACCATATATTTT.

J is TRBJ1-3 and V is TRBV6-9; maybe TRBD1 (6 bases). CDR1 is MNHGY, CDR2 SVAAGI, per germline. The CDR3 sequence is 14 residues long. V lost 3 bases and J 1 base, leaving 7 bases between the germline ends. CDR3 amino acids: CASSYGQSGNTIYF. CDR3 in DNA: TGTGCCAGCAGTTACGGACAGTCTGGAAACACCATATATTTT.

V usage is TRBV29-1 and J usage is TRBJ2-1; no reliable D call. The germline CDR1 and CDR2 sequences are SQVTM and ANQGSEA. The CDR3 covers 14 residues. V dropped 0 bases and J dropped 4 bases, with 10 bases sitting between them. CDR3 region: CSVEDRGRYNEQFF. The CDR3 nucleotides read TGCAGCGTTGAAGATCGTGGGCGATACAATGAGCAGTTCTTC.

V usage is TRBV6-6 and J usage is TRBJ2-2, with D unresolved. Trimming took 7 bases from V and 2 from J, leaving 11 bases between them. The germline CDR1 and CDR2 sequences are MNHNY and SVGAGI (reference sequence). The CDR3 runs 14 residues. The CDR3 loop is CASIRGSNTGELFF. The CDR3 DNA sequence: TGTGCCAGCATCAGAGGATCTAACACCGGGGAGCTGTTTTTT.

The chain is built from TRBV2 and TRBJ2-5, with TRBD1 identical over 8 bases. The ends lost 5 bases at V and 4 bases at J; junction bases unmatched: 3. Germline loops: CDR1 SNHLY, CDR2 FYNNEI. This CDR3 is built from 13 residues. CDR3 DNA: TGTGCCAGCAGTCTGACAGGGGTAGAGACCCAGTACTTC. This gives the protein CASSLTGVETQYF.

The chain combines TRBV6-2 or TRBV6-3 with TRBJ2-3, with TRBD2 matching 9 bases. Unmatched junction bases numbered 10, after V lost 2 bases and J lost 7 bases. Germline V gene data show CDR1 as MNHEY and CDR2 as SVGEGT. CDR3 length equals 16 residues. For the CDR3, the DNA is TGTGCCAGCAGTTACCTTGGAGCGGGAGGCCTTAATACGCAGTATTTT. It translates to CASSYLGAGGLNTQYF.